This TCR beta chain was profiled in a study of vaccination effects on CD4 cells after COVID-19. This clone was seen once. Its antigen is not known. Sequencing used immunoSEQ multiplex PCR; TCRdb keeps in-frame clones, though not all of them. The data contain around 22,000 clones, 60% to 80% of them seen just once; the ten biggest clones take up 9.1%. Germline CDR1 reads LGHDT; CDR2 reads YNNKEL (reference sequence). V was shortened by 0 bases and J by 3 bases, with 6 bases between the two germline ends. This CDR3 region has 13 residues. Antigen-specific CD4+ T cells were expanded with viral peptide pools in the ViraFEST assay before sequencing. Upon completion of more than 9 days in culture, CD4+ T cells were isolated. Participants received two doses of either the BNT162b2 or mRNA-1273 vaccine.

The origin of this receptor is a human donor who received a COVID-19 vaccine. This material consisted of CD4+ T cells from PBMCs cultured with HCoV-229E spike peptides, taken after COVID-19 vaccination. The chain combines TRBV3-1 (or the pseudogene TRBV3-2) with TRBJ2-7; D is ambiguous. The CDR3 region is CASSQDIVYEQYF. Written as DNA, the CDR3 is TGTGCCAGCAGCCAAGATATAGTCTACGAGCAGTACTTC.